This T cell receptor (beta chain) came from a study of T cells in Graves' hyperthyroidism and ophthalmopathy (dated by TCRdb to between 2017 and 2020). Background on the whole study: Peripheral blood was collected at initial diagnosis, before any treatment. For training and testing, the 110 or so patients in the discovery cohort were randomly divided in a 7:3 ratio. Once sampling was done, hyperthyroidism patients were given methimazole at a starting dose of 30 mg daily, whereas ophthalmopathy patients were given high-dose intravenous methylprednisolone. TCR V-J signatures able to tell the groups apart were searched for in a discovery cohort of approximately 95 patients, of whom 40 to 45 had Graves' ophthalmopathy and around 56 had stable Graves' hyperthyroidism. TCR Vbeta CDR3 sequencing of roughly 140 peripheral blood samples (43 ophthalmopathy, 75 hyperthyroidism and 17 progressor patients) is reported in the paper. In several Graves' hyperthyroidism patients, the study also compared T-cell repertoires from thyroid tissue with T-cell repertoires from blood. Prospective prediction of ophthalmopathy was tested in an independent validation cohort consisting of some 18 hyperthyroidism patients and approximately 16 patients who later progressed to ophthalmopathy. What the research found in general, with its limitations: In validation, progression to ophthalmopathy was predicted by the model with roughly 71% sensitivity and 72.22% specificity, a median of approximately 7.1 months before onset. No statistical method was used to fix the sample size in advance, and group allocation was not hidden from the investigators. Most expanded thyroid clonotypes (frequency above 0.001) were also found in blood, which suggests that blood repertoires may mirror thyroid immune responses. In cross-validation, a model built on a 13 V-J signature told ophthalmopathy apart from stable hyperthyroidism with 85% to 90% sensitivity and approximately 81% specificity, and in testing the same model reached 80%/75%.

The germline V gene (reference sequence) yields GTSNPN for CDR1 and SVGIG for CDR2. Counted from cysteine to phenylalanine, this CDR3 has 15 amino acids. Only the CDR3 part of the read is kept: 45 bases, read in frame from the first base. V is trimmed back by 3 bases and J by 8 bases, and the junction contains 15 bases that no gene match accounts for. Ophthalmopathy patients had moderately to severely active disease, with a Clinical Activity Score of 3 or more, a NOSPECS grade of 4 or more, and a disease duration of less than 3 months. Patients with uncontrolled infections, other autoimmune diseases, pregnancy or lactation were excluded. Clinical symptoms, serum thyroxine and TRAb, thyroid ultrasound, and orbital computed tomography formed the basis for the diagnoses. Ficoll-Paque density gradient centrifugation was used to isolate PBMCs from 8 to 10 ml of fresh peripheral blood. Trizol reagent was used to extract total RNA, and RNA quality was then checked on an Agilent 2100 Bioanalyzer.

Worth noting for this clonotype: The antigen it binds to is not known. No much larger clone exists at a distance of one base, and base qualities are not known.

The TCR beta CDR3 regions were amplified from the RNA transcripts. The first round of RT-PCR for the TCR CDR3 was performed with the HTBI primer set and the Qiagen OneStep RT-PCR kit. Libraries were constructed in a second round of multiplex PCR, after which size selection and purification were performed. Libraries were sequenced paired-end with 100 bp reads on an Illumina HiSeq2000. Per the source publication's procedure: SOAPnuke was used to process the raw data, removing reads that contained adapters or uncalled bases, had a mean Phred below 15, or lacked an exact match to the constant primer or identifier. COPE v1.2.5 was used to merge high-quality paired reads, and clonotypes were defined as unique nucleotide sequences. MiTCR v1.1 was used to align clonotypes to the IMGT TRBV, TRBD and TRBJ reference segments. The analysis included only V-J combinations with a frequency above 0.0001, which together covered around 99% of the repertoires. The TCS score was defined as the ratio of F50 (clonal expansion) to E x V (chaos), calculated using BLOSUM62-based TCRdist between CDR3 peptides within each V-J. Welch's t-statistics and random forest reduced some 510 V-J features to 13, which were used in a naive Bayes classifier (R e1071). TCRdb trimmed public reads at Q25 via fastp, called clones via MiXCR and kept in-frame beta chains. Each CDR3 protein gets just one entry, which takes the most common genes and DNA from the rows behind it. It is TCRdb's table, rather than the study itself, that gives the V and J calls and clone size. This sample gives fewer than 250,000 distinct CDR3 sequences in total; almost 25% of them show up just once. About a third of the sample goes to the ten largest clones.

The specimen was blood. The TCR comes from a woman aged 40-49 years with Graves' ophthalmopathy. In this chain, TRBV30 is recombined with TRBJ1-2, with TRBD1 matching 7 junction bases. The nucleotides read TGTGCCTGGAGAGACACAGGGGCGGGCGGTGAGGGCTACACCTTC. Translated, this is CAWRDTGAGGEGYTF.